This is a list of T cell receptor beta chains from one sample in a study of cytomegalovirus exposure and HLA in healthy donors. The protocol was immunoSEQ multiplex PCR, while the TCRdb copy is restricted to in-frame clones and leaves out a portion. This sample has 150,000 to 190,000 clones, with roughly 82% found just once. Source material: PBMCs. Receptors were obtained from a woman in her fifties or sixties in good health and CMV-seropositive. Both conserved end residues are part of each CDR3. Fields, in order: clone size, V gene, D gene, J gene, CDR3 protein, CDR3 DNA. A D gene is named only where the DNA matches it firmly. Size tells how often a clone was seen (once, few, many) or the class of an expanded clone, and some rows leave it out.

.,TRBV6-5,.,TRBJ2-3,CASSSHRADTQYF,TGTGCCAGCAGTTCTCACAGGGCGGATACGCAGTATTTT
.,TRBV7-9,.,TRBJ1-5,CASSFVGDQPQHF,TGTGCCAGCAGCTTTGTAGGGGATCAGCCCCAGCATTTT
.,TRBV7-9,TRBD2,TRBJ2-2,CASSSFGGGTGELFF,TGTGCCAGCAGCTCCTTTGGCGGGGGGACCGGGGAGCTGTTTTTT
.,TRBV10-3,TRBD1,TRBJ2-7,CAIRQGNNEQYF,TGTGCCATCAGACAGGGGAACAACGAGCAGTACTTC
.,TRBV25-1,.,TRBJ2-3,CASSEIQDRADTQYF,TGTGCCAGCAGTGAGATACAGGATAGGGCAGATACGCAGTATTTT
.,TRBV19,.,TRBJ1-1,CASSIKGDTEAFF,TGTGCCAGTAGTATTAAAGGGGACACTGAAGCTTTCTTT
.,TRBV7-8,TRBD2,TRBJ2-6,CASSLEQGLAGGGANVLTF,TGTGCCAGCAGCTTAGAGCAGGGACTAGCGGGGGGTGGGGCCAACGTCCTGACTTTC
.,TRBV27,.,TRBJ2-7,CASSLGAASSYEQYF,TGTGCCAGCAGTTTGGGAGCGGCTAGCTCCTACGAGCAGTACTTC
.,TRBV9,TRBD2,TRBJ2-3,CASSVDIAGGGGTQYF,TGTGCCAGCAGCGTAGATATAGCGGGGGGAGGCGGGACGCAGTATTTT
few,TRBV2,TRBD1,TRBJ1-5,CASSEPTGLGPQHF,TGTGCCAGCAGTGAACCGACAGGGTTGGGGCCCCAGCATTTT
.,TRBV9,.,TRBJ2-7,CASSVVDTPYEQYF,TGTGCCAGCAGCGTAGTGGACACCCCCTACGAGCAGTACTTC